The 28 T cell receptor beta chains below all came from one sample that was sequenced in a study of response to subunit inactivated influenza vaccine (dated 2018 in TCRdb). Library construction relied on RT-PCR. TCRdb lists the instrument as Illumina HiSeq 2500. TCRdb reprocessed the public reads (quality trimming at Q25 with fastp, clone calling with MiXCR) and kept in-frame beta chains. One record per CDR3 amino acid sequence lists the most common genes and DNA. This sample is represented by approximately 520,000 distinct CDR3 sequences; 15% to 20% of them were singletons. Over 2.5% of the sample is held by the ten biggest clonotypes. The sample in question was CD4+ T cells sorted from PBMCs, obtained less than 30 months after vaccination. The source is a man aged 45 to 75 who received an inactivated influenza vaccine. Donor details come from another sample of the same person, matched by shared clones.

This clonotype was seen a handful of times. V and J are TRBV11-2 and TRBJ2-7; D is ambiguous. V shed 1 base and J shed 2 bases, with 12 bases lying between them. The CDR3 covers 15 residues. Germline CDR1 reads SGHAT; CDR2 reads FQNNGV. CDR3 loop: CASSLGLVPAYEQYF. CDR3 sequence (DNA): TGTGCCAGCAGCTTAGGGCTCGTCCCCGCCTACGAGCAGTACTTC.

V gene TRBV11-2 combines with J gene TRBJ2-3, with D possibly being TRBD2 (6 bases). This CDR3 comprises 16 residues. Germline V lookup: CDR1 SGHAT, CDR2 FQNNGV. Trimming left V 5 bases short and J 4 bases short, with 19 bases between. The CDR3 DNA reads as TGTGCCAGCAGCCGCCTCTACGGGAGTCTCGCAGATACGCAGTATTTT. It encodes CASSRLYGSLADTQYF.

This chain uses TRBV15 with TRBJ1-2, with D possibly TRBD1 on 5 matching bases. The germline V gene encodes CDR1 LNHNV and CDR2 YYDKDF (reference sequence). V lost 0 bases to trimming and J lost 2 bases, with 7 bases between them. This CDR3 region has 14 residues. CDR3 in DNA: TGTGCCACCAGCAGAGATCAGGGAAACTATGGCTACACCTTC. It translates to CATSRDQGNYGYTF.

The chain has TRBV12-3 or TRBV12-4 and TRBJ1-5; TRBD1 is a possible D gene (5 bases). The CDR3 extends over 14 amino acids. V shed 3 bases and J shed 3 bases, with 9 bases lying between them. Written as DNA, the CDR3 is TGTGCCAGCAGTTTTCAGGGAGACAATCAGCCCCAGCATTTT. This translates into CASSFQGDNQPQHF.

There are a few counts of this clonotype. This rearrangement joins TRBV10-3 to TRBJ1-6, with TRBD1 as a possible D gene (5 bases). The CDR3 covers 15 residues. Germline V gene sequence: CDR1 ENHRY, CDR2 SYGVKD. The V end was cut by 3 bases, the J end by 5 bases, with 11 bases between. The CDR3 reads CAISDRGRDNSPLHF. The CDR3 bases are TGTGCCATCAGTGATCGGGGCAGAGATAATTCACCCCTCCACTTT.

With regard to this clonotype: A much larger clonotype is one base distant, so this may be a read error. The chain recombines TRBV4-1 with TRBJ2-5; the D is unclear. Germline V gene lookup returns CDR1 MGHRA and CDR2 YSYEKL. There are 14 residues in the CDR3. The ends were cut back, 1 base at V and 2 bases at J, with 8 bases in the middle. CDR3 sequence (DNA): TGCGCCAGCAGCCAAGGTGACAATCAAGAGACCCAGTACTTC. Translating it yields CASSQGDNQETQYF.

In this sample, this clonotype turned up a few times. This chain links TRBV3-1 with TRBJ1-2; D is ambiguous. Germline CDR1 is LGHDT and CDR2 is YNNKEL (reference sequence). Deletions cut 0 bases from V and 4 bases from J, with 6 bases between. The CDR3 has 13 residues. In DNA, the CDR3 is TGTGCCAGCAGCCAAGAACGCCTCTATGGCTACACCTTC. Translated, it gives CASSQERLYGYTF. Full variable domain (missing parts from reference TRBV3-1 and TRBJ1-2): DTAVSQTPKYLVTQMGNDKSIKCEQNLGHDTMYWYKQDSKKFLKIMFSYNNKELIINETVPNRFSPKSPDKAHLNLHINSLELGDSAVYFCASSQERLYGYTFGSGTRLTVV.

This clonotype was counted between two and nine times. The chain employs TRBV12-3 or TRBV12-4 and TRBJ2-7; 9 bases agree with TRBD1. J was trimmed by 2 bases and V by 6 bases; bases with no gene match: 8. The CDR3 sequence is 15 residues long. Here the CDR3 DNA reads TGTGCCAGCAGACGGGGGACAGGGAAGGCCTACGAGCAGTACTTC. It codes for CASRRGTGKAYEQYF.

This clonotype turned up a few times. The chain links TRBV6-1 to TRBJ2-3, with 7 bases fitting TRBD1. The CDR3 consists of 15 residues. V was clipped by 7 bases and J by 0 bases; unmatched bases: 7. The germline CDR1 and CDR2 sequences are MNHNS and SASEGT. For the CDR3, the DNA is TGTGCCAGCACCCAAAGGGGACAGAGCACAGATACGCAGTATTTT. Encoded protein: CASTQRGQSTDTQYF.

In its sample, this clonotype was seen a few times. The V gene is TRBV11-3, the J gene TRBJ2-1; no firm D call. V shed 2 bases and J shed 7 bases, with 9 bases lying between them. CDR1 and CDR2 from the germline V gene are SGHNT and YENEEA. This CDR3 has 13 residues. Here the CDR3 reads CASSLNQENEQFF. In nucleotides, the CDR3 is TGTGCCAGCAGCTTAAACCAAGAGAATGAGCAGTTCTTC.

The chain couples TRBV3-1 to TRBJ2-3, with D tentatively TRBD2 (5 bases). From germline, CDR1 is LGHDT and CDR2 YNNKEL (reference sequence). Trimming pared 0 bases from V and 4 bases from J, leaving 14 bases between. This CDR3 spans 16 amino acids. The CDR3 DNA reads TGTGCCAGCAGCCAAGAACGTCTAGCAATACCAGATACGCAGTATTTT. The encoded protein is CASSQERLAIPDTQYF.

There are a few counts of this clonotype. The chain employs TRBV5-1 and TRBJ1-3; D is ambiguous. This CDR3 has 15 residues. V lost 0 bases, J lost 1 base, and 8 bases lay in between. CDR1 SGHRS and CDR2 YFSETQ come from the germline V gene. CDR3 sequence: CASSLGPGSGNTIYF. Written as DNA, the CDR3 is TGCGCCAGCAGCTTGGGACCGGGATCTGGAAACACCATATATTTT.

This clonotype was seen many times. The CDR3 bases are TGTGCCAGCAGTGCGACTAGCGGTAGCACAGATACGCAGTATTTT. Encoded protein: CASSATSGSTDTQYF. The chain is built from TRBV2 and TRBJ2-3; TRBD2 matches 9 bases. The CDR3 length is 15 residues. V shed 4 bases and J 0 bases; nucleotides not matched to a gene: 2. The germline gives CDR1 SNHLY, CDR2 FYNNEI.

This chain's CDR3 is CASSTSSGETQYF. The CDR3 nucleotides read TGTGCCAGCAGCACGTCATCGGGGGAGACCCAGTACTTC. The rearrangement links TRBV11-3 to TRBJ2-5, with D perhaps matching TRBD2 (5 bases). The CDR3 covers 13 residues. Trimming took 5 bases from V and 5 from J, leaving 12 bases between them. Germline lookup yields CDR1 SGHNT and CDR2 YENEEA. The variable domain in full, completed from reference TRBV11-3 and TRBJ2-5, reads EAGVVQSPRYKIIEKKQPVAFWCNPISGHNTLYWYLQNLGQGPELLIRYENEEAVDDSQLPKDRFSAERLKGVDSTLKIQPAELGDSAVYLCASSTSSGETQYFGPGTRLLVL.

This clonotype was seen many times. V is TRBV12-3 or TRBV12-4 and J is TRBJ1-5, with D unclear. The CDR3 runs to 15 residues. With 6 bases removed from V and 3 bases from J, the gap between germline ends came to 15 bases. CDR3 residues: CASSPGQASNQPQHF. The CDR3 bases are TGTGCCAGCAGCCCCGGCCAGGCTTCCAATCAGCCCCAGCATTTT.

At least ten counts were recorded for this clonotype. The chain is built from TRBV9 and TRBJ2-7, with a possible D match to TRBD1 (6 bases). The CDR3 runs to 15 residues. V lost 2 bases and J lost 4, with 16 bases in between. CDR1 is SGDLS, CDR2 YYNGEE, per germline. The CDR3 nucleotides are TGTGCCAGCAGCGTGGACCCCGGGACAACTTACGAGCAGTACTTC. Its protein is CASSVDPGTTYEQYF.

The chain combines TRBV30 with TRBJ1-3; 7 bases are shared with TRBD1. The CDR3 has 13 residues. CDR1 is GTSNPN, CDR2 SVGIG, per germline (reference sequence). The trim removed 3 bases at V and 3 bases at J, leaving 2 bases unmatched. This CDR3 reads CAWRRTGGNTIYF. DNA of the CDR3: TGTGCCTGGAGGCGGACAGGTGGAAACACCATATATTTT.

In regard to this clonotype: Since the CDR3 does not end with the conserved phenylalanine or tryptophan, this likely comes from a read error. CDR3 residues: CASSHNNEQFS. CDR3 nucleotide sequence: TGTGCCAGCAGTCATAACAATGAGCAGTTCTCC. V gene TRBV6-6 combines with J gene TRBJ2-1; no firm D call. Trimming removed 5 bases at V and 5 bases at J, with 4 bases between. Germline-derived CDR1 and CDR2 are MNHNY and SVGAGI (reference sequence). This CDR3 contains 11 residues.

The CDR3 protein is CASSATTGTQGSPLHF. CDR3 sequence (DNA): TGTGCCAGCAGTGCTACAACCGGGACCCAAGGTTCACCCCTCCACTTT. This chain links TRBV25-1 with TRBJ1-6; perhaps TRBD1 as D (5 bases). Trimming pared 4 bases from V and 9 bases from J, leaving 19 bases between. The CDR3 spans 16 residues. CDR1 and CDR2 (germline): MGHDK, SYGVNS.

This clonotype turned up a few times. The chain uses TRBV21-1 and TRBJ2-7. TRBV21-1 is noted as a pseudogene. This CDR3 spans 16 amino acids. The CDR3 sequence is CASSKGNNLFCYEQYF. The CDR3 DNA follows: TGTGCCAGCAGCAAAGGCAACAACCTCTTCTGCTACGAGCAGTACTTC.

The chain is built from TRBV4-2 and TRBJ1-1; TRBD1 matches at 7 bases. Germline values: CDR1 LGHNA, CDR2 YNFKEQ. CDR3 length: 17 amino acids. V dropped 0 bases and J dropped 8; count of bases not matched to a gene: 15. CDR3 loop: CASSQETYTGAAREAFF. CDR3 DNA sequence: TGTGCCAGCAGCCAAGAAACATACACAGGGGCTGCGCGAGAAGCTTTCTTT.

Many counts were recorded for this clonotype. V is TRBV28 and J is TRBJ1-6; D is unresolved. From germline, CDR1 is MDHEN and CDR2 SYDVKM. V lost 3 bases, J lost 9 bases, and 12 bases lay in between. The CDR3 consists of 14 residues. DNA for the CDR3: TGTGCCAGCAGTTTTCATCTAGTTGGTTCACCCCTCCACTTT. This codes for CASSFHLVGSPLHF.

This clonotype occurred a few times. This sequence joins TRBV10-3 and TRBJ2-3; the match to TRBD2 covers 10 bases. V lost 1 base and J lost 2; bases outside the gene matches: 3. Germline V gene lookup returns CDR1 ENHRY and CDR2 SYGVKD. CDR3 length equals 16 residues. The CDR3 sequence: CAISEWSGRDTDTQYF. In nucleotides, the CDR3 is TGTGCCATCAGTGAGTGGAGCGGGAGGGACACAGATACGCAGTATTTT.

This rearrangement joins TRBV5-5 to TRBJ2-3, with D unclear. This CDR3 comprises 15 residues. The germline V gene encodes CDR1 SGHKS and CDR2 YYEKEE (reference sequence). V lost 0 bases to trimming and J lost 0 bases, with 8 bases between them. The DNA for the CDR3 is TGTGCCAGCAGCTTGGAAGGGTTTAGCACAGATACGCAGTATTTT. Translated: CASSLEGFSTDTQYF.

This chain links TRBV6-2 or TRBV6-3 with TRBJ2-1; 12 positions match TRBD2. J lost 4 bases, V lost 0 bases, and 4 bases had no gene match. This CDR3 region has 17 residues. Per the germline V gene, CDR1 is MNHEY and CDR2 is SVGEGT. The CDR3 sequence: CASSYSSSGRGYNEQFF. In DNA form, the CDR3 reads TGTGCCAGCAGTTACTCGTCTAGCGGGAGGGGGTACAATGAGCAGTTCTTC.

This clonotype was detected a few times. V and J are TRBV27 and TRBJ2-5; D is unclear. CDR3 length equals 14 residues. Germline assignment: CDR1 MNHEY and CDR2 SMNVEV (reference sequence). V was pared by 2 bases and J by 5 bases, with 12 bases between. CDR3 sequence reads: CASSLDPNGETQYF. Written as DNA, the CDR3 is TGTGCCAGCAGTTTAGACCCTAATGGGGAGACCCAGTACTTC.

V gene TRBV10-3 combines with J gene TRBJ2-7, with a possible D match to TRBD1 (5 bases). Germline loops: CDR1 ENHRY, CDR2 SYGVKD. This CDR3 comprises 15 residues. The ends were cut back, 3 bases at V and 4 bases at J, with 16 bases in the middle. The CDR3 DNA reads TGTGCCATCAGTGATTCGGCAGGGTTAGGGTACGAGCAGTACTTC. The encoded protein is CAISDSAGLGYEQYF.

This clonotype was observed a few times. V is TRBV11-2 and J is TRBJ1-1; unclear D gene. The CDR3 extends over 14 amino acids. V was trimmed by 2 bases and J by 5 bases, leaving 12 bases between them. The V gene's germline CDR1 is SGHAT and CDR2 FQNNGV. CDR3 region: CASSLYGFGTEAFF. The CDR3 coding sequence is TGTGCCAGCAGCTTATATGGTTTTGGGACTGAAGCTTTCTTT.